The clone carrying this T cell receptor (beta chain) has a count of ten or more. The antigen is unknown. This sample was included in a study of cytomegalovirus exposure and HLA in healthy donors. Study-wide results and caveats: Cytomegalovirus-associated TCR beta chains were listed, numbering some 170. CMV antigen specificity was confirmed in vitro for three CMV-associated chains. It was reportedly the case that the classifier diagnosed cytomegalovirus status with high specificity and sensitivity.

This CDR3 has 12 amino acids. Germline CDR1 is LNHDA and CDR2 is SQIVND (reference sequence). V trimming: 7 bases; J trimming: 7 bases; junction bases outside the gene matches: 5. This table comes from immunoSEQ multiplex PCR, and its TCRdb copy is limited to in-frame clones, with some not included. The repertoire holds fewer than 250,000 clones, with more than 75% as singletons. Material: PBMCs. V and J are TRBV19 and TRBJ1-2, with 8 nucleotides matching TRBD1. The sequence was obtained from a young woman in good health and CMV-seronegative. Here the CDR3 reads CASNTGGVGYTF. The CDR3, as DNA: TGTGCCAGTAATACAGGGGGTGTTGGCTACACCTTC.